The source of this TCR beta chain is a study of vaccination effects on CD4 cells after COVID-19. Study as a whole: Supplemented with roughly 10 IU/ml IL-2 and 7.5 to 10 ug/ml peptides, 2 million to 2.5 million PBMC per well were kept in culture.

It was after around eleven days of culture that CD4+ T cells were isolated. None of these healthy vaccinees had been infected with SARS-CoV-2 before vaccination. IL-2 medium was substituted for half the medium on days 3 and 7. As regards this clone: Its antigen is not identified.

Profiled with immunoSEQ multiplex PCR; TCRdb holds only in-frame clones, not every one. Of 35,000 to 40,000 clones listed, approximately 74% are singletons. The CDR3 runs to 17 residues. Germline trimming cut 0 bases from V and 5 bases from J; bases unmatched to any gene: 6. Germline V gene sequence: CDR1 SGDLS, CDR2 YYNGEE. The material was CD4+ T cells from PBMCs cultured without peptide, obtained before COVID-19 vaccination. The chain uses TRBV9 and TRBJ2-5, with 14 positions matching TRBD2. The receptor's source is a human donor who received a COVID-19 vaccine. CDR3 bases: TGTGCCAGCAGCGTAGGACTAGCGGGGGGGCCCGGGGAGACCCAGTACTTC. Its protein is CASSVGLAGGPGETQYF.